The 22 T cell receptor beta chains listed next were all sequenced from one sample in a study of blood T cells in healthy people across ages. Primed by a sample-barcoded 5' primer and a J-beta primer mix, a second PCR proceeded for 7 to 11 cycles. TCRdb reprocessed the 5' RACE reads via MiXCR and lists one record per CDR3 protein. The sample carries under 1,000,000 distinct CDR3 sequences, 35% to 50% recorded once. Sequenced material: blood. These receptors were taken from an elderly man in good health.

The genes are TRBV7-2 and TRBJ2-1; D gene ambiguous. The germline CDR1 and CDR2 sequences are SGHTA and FQGNSA. This CDR3 has 14 residues. V was clipped by 0 bases and J by 10 bases, with 13 bases between them. The DNA of the CDR3 is TGTGCCAGCAGCTTAGCGGGGATAACCCACGAGCAGTTCTTC. Its translation: CASSLAGITHEQFF.

This clonotype was seen a few times. The chain is built from TRBV28 and TRBJ1-5, with 10 bases fitting TRBD1. After removal of 2 bases from V and 6 bases from J, the junction contained 4 bases not matched to a gene. The CDR3 has 15 residues. Germline assignment: CDR1 MDHEN and CDR2 SYDVKM. The CDR3 region has the DNA TGTGCCAGCAGTTTAGGGGGGACAGGGGTTCAGCCCCAGCATTTT. Protein product: CASSLGGTGVQPQHF.

This chain links TRBV9 with TRBJ2-1, with 11 bases that match TRBD2. V was clipped by 0 bases and J by 10 bases; unmatched bases: 9. The V gene's germline CDR1 is SGDLS and CDR2 YYNGEE. CDR3 length: 16 amino acids. This CDR3 reads CASSVDPGTSGREQFF. The CDR3 DNA sequence: TGTGCCAGCAGCGTAGATCCCGGGACTAGCGGACGGGAGCAGTTCTTC.

The chain combines TRBV19 with TRBJ2-7, with D possibly matching TRBD2 (5 bases). The CDR3 has 15 residues. Germline loops: CDR1 LNHDA, CDR2 SQIVND (reference sequence). V dropped 3 bases and J dropped 1 base, with 13 bases sitting between them. CDR3 region: CASSISGGQSYEQYF. The CDR3 DNA reads as TGTGCCAGTAGTATCTCCGGCGGGCAGTCCTACGAGCAGTACTTC.

DNA for the CDR3: TGTGCCAGCAGTGAAGCGGCAACCGAGCAGTTCTTC. This translates into CASSEAATEQFF. The chain has TRBV6-1 and TRBJ2-1, with D unresolved. The CDR3 length is 12 residues. Trimming pared 0 bases from V and 10 bases from J, leaving 7 bases between. CDR1 is MNHNS and CDR2 is SASEGT in the germline V gene.

For the CDR3, the DNA is TGTGCCAGCACCGGACAGGGGAGGAATTCACCCCTCCACTTT. It translates to CASTGQGRNSPLHF. The genes are TRBV6-5 and TRBJ1-6; 9 bases fit TRBD1. The CDR3 extends over 14 amino acids. CDR1 and CDR2 (germline): MNHEY, SVGAGI. The ends lost 7 bases at V and 7 bases at J; junction bases unmatched: 5.

The chain combines TRBV4-1 with TRBJ2-1; no definite D call. The CDR3 consists of 13 residues. The V and J ends lost 4 bases and 3 bases respectively, with 7 bases between them. The germline V gene has CDR1 MGHRA and CDR2 YSYEKL. CDR3 protein: CASSRVLYNEQFF. For the CDR3, the DNA is TGCGCCAGCAGCCGGGTCCTCTACAATGAGCAGTTCTTC.

This clonotype occurred many times. This rearrangement joins TRBV25-1 to TRBJ2-5; TRBD1 agrees at 7 bases. The CDR3 loop spans 14 amino acids. Germline assignment: CDR1 MGHDK and CDR2 SYGVNS. V was pared by 5 bases and J by 2 bases, with 5 bases of the junction left unmatched. The CDR3 region is CASSPRDRQETQYF. The CDR3 DNA sequence: TGTGCCAGCAGTCCCCGGGACAGACAAGAGACCCAGTACTTC.

This chain uses TRBV5-1 with TRBJ2-1; TRBD2 is a possible D gene (7 bases). Trimming removed 4 bases at V and 2 bases at J, with 19 bases between. This CDR3 contains 17 residues. CDR1 is SGHRS, CDR2 YFSETQ, per germline. Written as DNA, the CDR3 is TGCGCCAGCAGCCGCATGGGGGGGCGGGGGACCTACAATGAGCAGTTCTTC. Translated: CASSRMGGRGTYNEQFF.

The V call is TRBV29-1, the J call TRBJ1-5, with 8 bases aligning to TRBD1. The trim removed 6 bases at V and 3 bases at J, leaving 7 bases unmatched. The length of the CDR3 is 14 residues. Looked up from germline, CDR1 is SQVTM and CDR2 is ANQGSEA. CDR3 sequence reads: CSVAGQGANQPQHF. The CDR3 coding sequence is TGCAGCGTAGCTGGACAGGGAGCCAATCAGCCCCAGCATTTT. Drawing the rest from reference TRBV29-1 and TRBJ1-5, the complete variable domain is SAVISQKPSRDICQRGTSLTIQCQVDSQVTMMFWYRQQPGQSLTLIATANQGSEATYESGFVIDKFPISRPNLTFSTLTVSNMSPEDSSIYLCSVAGQGANQPQHFGDGTRLSIL.

This rearrangement joins TRBV3-1 to TRBJ2-2, with D hard to call. Trimming stripped 0 bases from V and 6 bases from J, with 5 bases between. Germline CDR1 LGHDT, CDR2 YNNKEL (reference sequence). CDR3 length equals 13 residues. The CDR3 DNA is TGTGCCAGCAGCCAAGACGAGTCCGGGGAGCTGTTTTTT. The encoded protein is CASSQDESGELFF.

This clonotype has a handful of counts. The V call is TRBV20-1, the J call TRBJ2-1; TRBD2 agrees at 14 bases. J gave up 4 bases and V 5 bases, and 4 bases lay outside the gene matches. The CDR3 length is 15 residues. Germline V gene sequence: CDR1 DFQATT, CDR2 SNEGSKA (reference sequence). CDR3 protein: CSAGGTSGRYNEQFF. The DNA for the CDR3 is TGCAGTGCTGGCGGGACTAGCGGGAGATACAATGAGCAGTTCTTC.

The J gene is TRBJ2-7, the V gene TRBV20-1; D tentatively fits TRBD1 or TRBD2 (6 bases each). V was shortened by 5 bases and J by 7 bases, with 30 bases between the two germline ends. The germline CDR1 and CDR2 sequences are DFQATT and SNEGSKA (reference sequence). This CDR3 comprises 17 residues. CDR3 sequence reads: CSASTPWDFRGGGEQYF. DNA of the CDR3: TGCAGTGCTTCCACCCCATGGGACTTCCGAGGGGGTGGTGAGCAGTACTTC.

The chain uses TRBV3-1 and TRBJ1-2; TRBD1 matches 7 bases. After removal of 4 bases from V and 4 bases from J, the junction contained 9 bases not matched to a gene. Germline assignment: CDR1 LGHDT and CDR2 YNNKEL (reference sequence). This CDR3 contains 15 residues. DNA of the CDR3: TGTGCCAGCAGCCGCGGACAGGCAAACCCCTATGGCTACACCTTC. Its translation: CASSRGQANPYGYTF.

This clonotype came up a few times. This sequence joins TRBV5-1 and TRBJ1-1, with a weak D call TRBD1 (5 bases). V was clipped by 0 bases and J by 6 bases, with 9 bases between them. Per the germline V gene, CDR1 is SGHRS and CDR2 is YFSETQ. This CDR3 is built from 13 residues. The CDR3 loop is CASSLARDAEAFF. The DNA for the CDR3 is TGCGCCAGCAGCTTGGCCAGGGACGCTGAAGCTTTCTTT.

The chain combines TRBV7-2 with TRBJ2-1, with TRBD1 matching 7 bases. J was trimmed by 9 bases and V by 5 bases; bases with no gene match: 13. The CDR3 runs to 15 residues. Germline lookup yields CDR1 SGHTA and CDR2 FQGNSA. The CDR3 nucleotides are TGTGCCAGCAGCCTAAGTACAGGGGCTAATGGTGAGCAGTTCTTC. Translation gives CASSLSTGANGEQFF.

This clonotype has more than one count but fewer than ten. The V gene is TRBV15, the J gene TRBJ2-4; 9 bases agree with TRBD2. The germline gives CDR1 LNHNV, CDR2 YYDKDF (reference sequence). The CDR3 runs to 16 residues. The J segment lost 4 bases and the V segment lost 3 bases, leaving 7 bases of the junction unmatched. The CDR3 nucleotides are TGTGCCACCAGCAGTGGAGGTAGCGGGAGAAAAAACATTCAGTACTTC. It translates to CATSSGGSGRKNIQYF.

V is TRBV28 and J is TRBJ1-6, with D possibly matching TRBD1 (5 bases). CDR1 is MDHEN, CDR2 SYDVKM, per germline. The length of the CDR3 is 15 residues. With 2 bases removed from V and 8 bases from J, the gap between germline ends came to 13 bases. The CDR3, as DNA: TGTGCCAGCAGTTTAGACCAGGGTTTACATTCACCCCTCCACTTT. This encodes CASSLDQGLHSPLHF.

This clonotype was counted only a few times. The gene calls are TRBV5-1 and TRBJ2-3; D may match TRBD1 or TRBD2 (5 bases each). Germline V gene sequence: CDR1 SGHRS, CDR2 YFSETQ. This CDR3 spans 15 amino acids. V was pared by 0 bases and J by 5 bases, with 13 bases between. The chain's CDR3 is CASSLEGRGVDTQYF. The CDR3 nucleotides are TGCGCCAGCAGCTTGGAGGGACGTGGGGTAGATACGCAGTATTTT.

This clonotype occurred many times. The CDR3 DNA reads TGCGCCAGCAGCGTTACCGGGACGGTGGGGAGATCACCCCTCCACTTT. Protein product: CASSVTGTVGRSPLHF. The chain combines TRBV5-1 with TRBJ1-6; D is possibly TRBD1 (5 bases). V was pared by 4 bases and J by 10 bases, with 21 bases between. This CDR3 region has 16 residues. The V gene's germline CDR1 is SGHRS and CDR2 YFSETQ.

A word on this clonotype: A much larger clonotype is one base distant, so this may be a read error. The chain links TRBV7-9 to TRBJ2-7; 8 nucleotides agree with TRBD2. The CDR3 spans 14 residues. Trimming at V came to 5 bases and at J to 3 bases, leaving 6 bases not matched to a gene. Germline CDR1 reads SEHNR; CDR2 reads FQNEAQ (reference sequence). CDR3: CASSVGAGVYEQYF. The CDR3 DNA reads TGTGCCAGCAGCGTAGGAGCGGGAGTCTACGAGCAGTACTTC.

The gene calls are TRBV20-1 and TRBJ2-3; 12 bases agree with TRBD1. CDR3 length: 19 residues. The V gene end was trimmed by 1 base and the J gene end by 1 base; junction bases not matched to a gene: 12. The germline CDR1 and CDR2 sequences are DFQATT and SNEGSKA (reference sequence). The CDR3 region is CSARGFGTGGVSGTDTQYF. The CDR3 DNA reads TGCAGTGCTAGAGGATTCGGGACAGGGGGCGTCAGTGGCACAGATACGCAGTATTTT.